Following are 29 T cell receptor beta chains from one sample sequenced in a study of spatial heterogeneity in lung cancer. Time point of the sample: sample taken at primary tumor resection. The study sequenced unsorted whole RNA from tumor, nontumor lung or frozen PBMC. TCRdb used MiXCR to reprocess the 5' RACE reads, holding one entry per CDR3 protein. The table shows approximately 11,000 distinct CDR3 sequences, with around 3.5% occurring only once. This material consisted of PBMCs, taken at surgery. The receptors derive from a female donor with early-stage non-small cell lung cancer.

The sample holds a few counts of this clonotype. The library was designed around alpha chains, so this beta chain is a stray read whose abundance carries little weight. The chain is built from TRBV11-2 and TRBJ1-6; 8 bases match TRBD1. Germline CDR1 reads SGHAT; CDR2 reads FQNNGV. The CDR3 covers 15 residues. Trimming took 5 bases from V and 5 from J; bases not matched to a gene: 5. The CDR3 loop reads CASSKTGADNSPLHF. CDR3 DNA sequence: TGTGCCAGCAGCAAGACAGGGGCCGATAATTCACCCCTCCACTTT.

Ten or more counts support this clonotype. Because the library targeted alpha chains, this beta chain is an off-target read whose size means little. V and J are TRBV20-1 and TRBJ2-3; TRBD1 is a possible D gene (5 bases). CDR1 is DFQATT and CDR2 is SNEGSKA in the germline V gene (reference sequence). Trimming cost V 1 base and J 6 bases, with 17 bases left between them. The length of the CDR3 is 15 residues. CDR3 residues: CSARGFGQGGDTQYF. The CDR3 nucleotides read TGCAGTGCTAGAGGTTTTGGGCAGGGTGGTGATACGCAGTATTTT.

This clonotype occurred many times. A library prepared for alpha chains yielded this beta chain as an off-target read; its size is of little meaning. This chain links TRBV27 with TRBJ2-7; D possibly uses TRBD1 or TRBD2 (5 bases each). The V gene lost 5 bases and the J gene lost 2 bases, with 16 bases spanning the gap. Germline assignment: CDR1 MNHEY and CDR2 SMNVEV (reference sequence). The CDR3 consists of 15 residues. CDR3 DNA sequence: TGTGCCAGCAGTCCCCTGGACGGGGCTACCTACGAGCAGTACTTC. This encodes CASSPLDGATYEQYF.

The table lists this clonotype with many counts. This beta chain is an unintended read in a library built for alpha chains; its size means little. This chain uses TRBV5-1 with TRBJ2-3; 12 nucleotides line up with TRBD2. The length of the CDR3 is 17 residues. The ends lost 1 base at V and 2 bases at J; junction bases unmatched: 5. CDR1 SGHRS and CDR2 YFSETQ come from the germline V gene. The CDR3 loop is CASSLLAGGRITDTQYF. The CDR3 DNA reads TGCGCCAGCAGCTTGCTAGCGGGAGGGCGGATCACAGATACGCAGTATTTT.

With respect to this clonotype: This beta chain lies outside the target of a library built for alpha chains; its clone size means little. This chain links TRBV27 with TRBJ2-1; TRBD2 matches 9 bases. Per germline, CDR1 MNHEY and CDR2 SMNVEV (reference sequence). The CDR3 length is 14 residues. After removal of 3 bases from V and 8 bases from J, the junction contained 5 bases not matched to a gene. CDR3 loop: CASSFERGAYEQFF. CDR3 nucleotide sequence: TGTGCCAGCAGTTTTGAGCGGGGGGCCTATGAGCAGTTCTTC.

For this clonotype: The size of this beta chain means little, since it is a stray read in a library made for alpha chains. This chain uses TRBV7-8 with TRBJ2-6; 11 bases fit TRBD1. This CDR3 region has 18 residues. After removal of 0 bases from V and 13 bases from J, the junction contained 14 bases not matched to a gene. Germline lookup yields CDR1 SGHVS and CDR2 FQNEAQ. The CDR3: CASSLARRTGGSGAVLTF. CDR3 in DNA: TGTGCCAGCAGCTTAGCTCGTCGGACAGGGGGCTCCGGGGCAGTCCTGACTTTC.

This clonotype came up many times. Within a library made for alpha chains, this beta chain is off target, and its count is uninformative. The gene calls are TRBV20-1 and TRBJ1-5; D is possibly TRBD1 (5 bases). The CDR3 loop spans 14 amino acids. CDR1 is DFQATT, CDR2 SNEGSKA, per germline (reference sequence). Between the trimmed V and J ends, which lost 0 bases and 4 bases, there was a span of 10 bases. CDR3 coding DNA: TGCAGTGCTAGAGATCGCAGGGTTAATCAGCCCCAGCATTTT. It encodes CSARDRRVNQPQHF.

This clonotype showed up many times. This beta chain lies outside the target of a library built for alpha chains; its clone size means little. V and J are TRBV28 and TRBJ2-7; TRBD2 aligns across 8 bases. Germline-derived CDR1 and CDR2 are MDHEN and SYDVKM. CDR3 length: 15 amino acids. Unmatched junction bases numbered 13, after V lost 5 bases and J lost 7 bases. The CDR3 sequence is CASSPIRAGGGEQYF. The CDR3 DNA reads as TGTGCCAGCAGTCCGATACGGGCGGGAGGAGGAGAGCAGTACTTC.

This clonotype was seen many times. Because the library targeted alpha chains, this beta chain is an off-target read whose size means little. The chain employs TRBV4-2 and TRBJ2-7; TRBD1 or TRBD2 may be the D gene (5 bases each). Trimming pared 0 bases from V and 4 bases from J, leaving 13 bases between. CDR1 is LGHNA, CDR2 YNFKEQ, per germline. This CDR3 has 15 amino acids. Written as DNA, the CDR3 is TGTGCCAGCAGCCAAGATCCGGGACCTCAATACGAGCAGTACTTC. Translation gives CASSQDPGPQYEQYF.

This clonotype was counted once. This beta chain is off target for a library built for alpha chains, so its abundance means little. The chain uses TRBV5-4 and TRBJ2-5; TRBD1 or TRBD2 may be the D gene (5 bases each). This CDR3 has 14 residues. V was trimmed by 4 bases and J by 5 bases, leaving 15 bases between them. Looked up from germline, CDR1 is SGHNT and CDR2 is YYREEE (reference sequence). The CDR3 DNA sequence: TGTGCCAGCAGCCCTGAGGGACCACGGGAGACCCAGTACTTC. Protein: CASSPEGPRETQYF. The variable domain in full, completed from reference TRBV5-4 and TRBJ2-5, reads ETGVTQSPTHLIKTRGQQVTLRCSSQSGHNTVSWYQQALGQGPQFIFQYYREEENGRGNFPPRFSGLQFPNYSSELNVNALELDDSALYLCASSPEGPRETQYFGPGTRLLVL.

This clonotype was counted many times. As an off-target read in a library built for alpha chains, this beta chain has a frequency of little significance. CDR3 DNA: TGTGCCAGCAGCGGTACGGGACGGGATATCGGGTATGGCTACACCTTC. Translation: CASSGTGRDIGYGYTF. The chain recombines TRBV9 with TRBJ1-2, with D perhaps TRBD1 (5 bases). The CDR3 consists of 16 residues. The V end lost 3 bases, the J end lost 5 bases, and 20 bases lay between the germline ends. Germline V gene data show CDR1 as SGDLS and CDR2 as YYNGEE. The whole variable domain, filled in from reference TRBV9 and TRBJ1-2, reads DSGVTQTPKHLITATGQRVTLRCSPRSGDLSVYWYQQSLDQGLQFLIQYYNGEERAKGNILERFSAQQFPDLHSELNLSSLELGDSALYFCASSGTGRDIGYGYTFGSGTRLTVV.

This clonotype was seen at least ten times. This beta chain is an unintended read in a library built for alpha chains; its size means little. The rearrangement uses TRBV29-1 and TRBJ1-5; no clear D gene. CDR1 SQVTM and CDR2 ANQGSEA come from the germline V gene. The CDR3 is 13 residues long. The V and J ends lost 4 bases and 4 bases respectively, with 11 bases between them. The CDR3 region is CSVGAGRNQPQHF. In DNA form, the CDR3 reads TGCAGCGTTGGGGCGGGTAGGAATCAGCCCCAGCATTTT. The full variable domain, rest sourced from reference TRBV29-1 and TRBJ1-5, is SAVISQKPSRDICQRGTSLTIQCQVDSQVTMMFWYRQQPGQSLTLIATANQGSEATYESGFVIDKFPISRPNLTFSTLTVSNMSPEDSSIYLCSVGAGRNQPQHFGDGTRLSIL.

This clonotype has ten or more counts. Found in a library prepared for alpha chains, this beta chain is an off-target read, and its abundance has little meaning. This rearrangement joins TRBV6-4 to TRBJ2-1, with unresolved D. The V end was cut by 8 bases, the J end by 2 bases, with 1 base between. Looked up from germline, CDR1 is MRHNA and CDR2 is SNTAGT. This CDR3 has 10 amino acids. In DNA form, the CDR3 reads TGTGCCAGCCCCTACAATGAGCAGTTCTTC. This codes for CASPYNEQFF.

This clonotype qualifies as medium-sized. Found in a library prepared for alpha chains, this beta chain is an off-target read, and its abundance has little meaning. CDR3 coding DNA: TGTGCCAGCAGCCGGGACAGGGCAGACTATGGCTACACCTTC. It yields the protein CASSRDRADYGYTF. The chain joins TRBV5-6 to TRBJ1-2, with TRBD1 matching over 9 bases. J was trimmed by 3 bases and V by 4 bases; bases with no gene match: 4. CDR3 size: 14 residues. From germline, CDR1 is SGHDT and CDR2 YYEEEE.

By frequency in the sample, this clonotype is medium-sized. Since the library was made to target alpha chains, this beta chain is a stray read and its abundance is not meaningful. The V and J genes are TRBV2 and TRBJ1-1; TRBD1 is a possible D gene (5 bases). The CDR3 totals 13 residues. Trimming stripped 6 bases from V and 2 bases from J, with 10 bases between. Germline V gene lookup returns CDR1 SNHLY and CDR2 FYNNEI. CDR3 sequence: CASRSTVNTEAFF. The CDR3 nucleotides are TGTGCCAGCAGGTCGACAGTCAACACTGAAGCTTTCTTT.

This clonotype was counted at least ten times. A library made for alpha chains picked up this beta chain off target, so its size means little. The chain links TRBV12-3 or TRBV12-4 to TRBJ2-7, with 9 bases that match TRBD1. This CDR3 has 16 amino acids. Trimming at V came to 3 bases and at J to 3 bases, leaving 9 bases not matched to a gene. The CDR3 bases are TGTGCCAGCAGTTTCCTCGGGACAGGGACTATCTACGAGCAGTACTTC. Translating gives CASSFLGTGTIYEQYF.

This clonotype was counted at least ten times. This beta chain slipped into a library made for alpha chains as a stray read, so its size is not meaningful. The chain has TRBV18 and TRBJ2-3, with D hard to call. Trimming took off 2 bases at V and 0 bases at J, with 15 bases between the two ends. The length of the CDR3 is 17 residues. The germline gives CDR1 KGHSH, CDR2 LQKENI. The CDR3 nucleotides read TGTGCCAGCTCACCAGAGTCTTTACGCTTAAGCACAGATACGCAGTATTTT. This codes for CASSPESLRLSTDTQYF.

This clonotype is labeled as medium-sized. This beta chain came through as a stray read in a library set up for alpha chains, and its size says little. The chain uses TRBV20-1 and TRBJ2-3; 9 nucleotides match TRBD1. Germline V lookup: CDR1 DFQATT, CDR2 SNEGSKA (reference sequence). The CDR3 extends over 14 amino acids. V gave up 4 bases and J gave up 2 bases; unmatched junction bases: 4. This chain's CDR3 is CSAIYRGLTDTQYF. CDR3 in DNA: TGCAGTGCTATATACAGGGGGCTCACAGATACGCAGTATTTT.

This clonotype was observed at least ten times. For a library built for alpha chains, this beta chain is a stray read; little rests on its size. CDR3 sequence: CSATEPGGWGNIQYF. The DNA for the CDR3 is TGCAGTGCCACCGAACCGGGAGGATGGGGAAACATTCAGTACTTC. The chain couples TRBV20-1 to TRBJ2-4; 7 bases are shared with TRBD2. The CDR3 contains 15 residues. Germline-derived CDR1 and CDR2 are DFQATT and SNEGSKA (reference sequence). Trimming cost V 6 bases and J 6 bases; bases outside gene matches: 14.

This clonotype was counted many times. This beta chain turned up in a library designed for alpha chains; as an off-target read, its abundance says little. The chain carries TRBV2 and TRBJ2-7; a weak D match, TRBD1 (6 bases). With 5 bases removed from V and 2 bases from J, the gap between germline ends came to 22 bases. The CDR3 runs to 17 residues. CDR1 SNHLY and CDR2 FYNNEI come from the germline V gene. The CDR3 nucleotides are TGTGCCAGCAGTCTCGCCTTAACGTGGGGGCGCGCCTACGAGCAGTACTTC. Its translation is CASSLALTWGRAYEQYF.

The sample holds many counts of this clonotype. This beta chain turned up in a library designed for alpha chains; as an off-target read, its abundance says little. The rearrangement links TRBV6-6 to TRBJ1-6; TRBD1 aligns across 10 bases. Losses at the gene ends were 2 bases for V and 7 bases for J; bases not matched to a gene: 2. Germline loops: CDR1 MNHNY, CDR2 SVGAGI (reference sequence). This CDR3 spans 15 amino acids. As DNA, the CDR3 is TGTGCCAGCAGTTACGGGACAGGGGTAAATTCACCCCTCCACTTT. Translating gives CASSYGTGVNSPLHF.

This clonotype was observed many times. In a library made to pick up alpha chains, this beta chain is a stray read with a size that means little. This chain links TRBV20-1 with TRBJ2-7; D not resolved. Trimming shortened V by 0 bases and J by 4 bases, and 13 bases separated the two germline ends. CDR1 is DFQATT and CDR2 is SNEGSKA in the germline V gene (reference sequence). The CDR3 covers 14 residues. The CDR3 spells CSARDPGEGYEQYF. The DNA for the CDR3 is TGCAGTGCTAGAGACCCTGGAGAAGGGTACGAGCAGTACTTC.

This clonotype was detected ten times or more. This beta chain slipped into a library made for alpha chains as a stray read, so its size is not meaningful. This rearrangement joins TRBV6-5 to TRBJ2-7; the D is unclear. The CDR3 contains 14 residues. V lost 8 bases and J 1 base, leaving 15 bases between the germline ends. The germline gives CDR1 MNHEY, CDR2 SVGAGI. DNA of the CDR3: TGTGCCAGCGGGAAAGGGTTAGGGTCCTACGAGCAGTACTTC. Protein product: CASGKGLGSYEQYF.

In this sample, this clonotype turned up many times. This beta chain represents an off-target read in a library built for alpha chains; its size is of limited meaning. This chain joins TRBV27 and TRBJ2-7, with D unclear. CDR1 is MNHEY, CDR2 SMNVEV, per germline (reference sequence). V was clipped by 7 bases and J by 2 bases, with 18 bases between them. The CDR3 contains 15 residues. The CDR3 nucleotides are TGTGCCAGCACCACCCAAAACCCCGGCGCCTACGAGCAGTACTTC. Its translation is CASTTQNPGAYEQYF.

There are many counts of this clonotype. This beta chain slipped into a library made for alpha chains as a stray read, so its size is not meaningful. The CDR3 sequence: CSVGDGYEQYF. The CDR3, as DNA: TGCAGCGTAGGGGACGGGTACGAGCAGTACTTC. The J gene is TRBJ2-7, the V gene TRBV29-1; TRBD1 or TRBD2 may be the D gene (5 bases each). V lost 6 bases to trimming and J lost 4 bases, with 10 bases between them. CDR3 length: 11 residues. Germline V CDR1 and CDR2: SQVTM, ANQGSEA.

In this sample, this clonotype turned up many times. Found in a library prepared for alpha chains, this beta chain is an off-target read, and its abundance has little meaning. The chain uses TRBV12-3 or TRBV12-4 and TRBJ2-3; D is uncertain. The CDR3 spans 16 residues. V lost 5 bases, J lost 5 bases, and 20 bases lay in between. CDR3: CASSQSRAESGDTQYF. The CDR3 bases are TGTGCCAGCAGTCAGAGCCGGGCGGAGTCGGGAGATACGCAGTATTTT.

This clonotype was seen a few times. This beta chain is off target for a library built for alpha chains, so its abundance means little. The rearrangement joins TRBV10-3 to TRBJ2-1, with D unclear. The CDR3 length is 15 residues. V lost 2 bases, J lost 10 bases, and 18 bases lay in between. Germline CDR1 and CDR2: ENHRY and SYGVKD. The CDR3 nucleotides are TGTGCCATCAGTGAGCAAGAAGGCCTGGGAAGAGAGCAGTTCTTC. It is translated as CAISEQEGLGREQFF.

Turning to this clonotype: Because this beta chain is a stray read in a library intended to capture alpha chains, its abundance should not be given much weight. The genes are TRBV12-3 or TRBV12-4 and TRBJ2-7; no clear D. The CDR3 has 13 amino acids. V dropped 3 bases and J dropped 3 bases, with 9 bases sitting between them. CDR3 sequence: CASSFGDGYEQYV. CDR3 sequence (DNA): TGTGCCAGCAGTTTCGGCGACGGCTACGAGCAGTACGTC.

This clonotype has at least ten counts. Being off target in a library aimed at alpha chains, this beta chain has a size of little meaning. V and J are TRBV28 and TRBJ1-2; D is unclear. Germline CDR1 MDHEN, CDR2 SYDVKM. The V end lost 11 bases, the J end lost 8 bases, and 18 bases lay between the germline ends. CDR3 length equals 12 residues. The CDR3 DNA is TGTGCCGGGAGACTTTACGCCAACGGCTACACCTTC. Translating gives CAGRLYANGYTF.